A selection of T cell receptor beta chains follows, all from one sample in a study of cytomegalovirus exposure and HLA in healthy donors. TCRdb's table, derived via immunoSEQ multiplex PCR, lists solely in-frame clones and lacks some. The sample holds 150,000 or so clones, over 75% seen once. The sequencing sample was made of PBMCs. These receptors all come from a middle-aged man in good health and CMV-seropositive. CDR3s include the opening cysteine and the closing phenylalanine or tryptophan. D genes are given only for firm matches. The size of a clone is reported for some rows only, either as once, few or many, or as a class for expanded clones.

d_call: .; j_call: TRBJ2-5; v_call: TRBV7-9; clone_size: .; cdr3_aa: CASSLIGPETQYF; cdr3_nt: TGTGCCAGCAGCCTGATTGGGCCAGAGACCCAGTACTTC
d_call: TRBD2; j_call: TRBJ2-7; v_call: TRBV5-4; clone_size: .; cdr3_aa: CASSVRGNSYEQYF; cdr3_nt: TGTGCCAGCAGCGTGCGGGGGAACTCCTACGAGCAGTACTTC
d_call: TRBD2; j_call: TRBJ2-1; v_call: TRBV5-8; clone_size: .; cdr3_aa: CASSREAGGSGEQFF; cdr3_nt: TGTGCCAGCAGCCGGGAGGCGGGAGGGTCAGGGGAGCAGTTCTTC
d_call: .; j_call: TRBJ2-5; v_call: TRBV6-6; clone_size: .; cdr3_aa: CASRWAGQETQYF; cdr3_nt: TGTGCCAGCAGGTGGGCGGGCCAAGAGACCCAGTACTTC
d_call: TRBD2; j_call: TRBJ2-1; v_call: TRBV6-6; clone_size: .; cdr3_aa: CASEGTSHYNEQFF; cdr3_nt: TGTGCCAGCGAGGGGACTAGCCACTACAATGAGCAGTTCTTC
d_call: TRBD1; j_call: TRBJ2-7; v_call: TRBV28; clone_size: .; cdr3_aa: CASTQGQGVYEQYF; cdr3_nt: TGTGCCAGCACCCAAGGACAGGGGGTGTACGAGCAGTACTTC
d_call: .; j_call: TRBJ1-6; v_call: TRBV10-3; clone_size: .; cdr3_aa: CAIKGDSSYNSPLHF; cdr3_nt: TGTGCCATCAAAGGAGATAGCTCCTATAATTCACCCCTCCACTTT
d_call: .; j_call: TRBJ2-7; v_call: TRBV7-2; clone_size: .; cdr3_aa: CASSLEAEYEQYF; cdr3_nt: TGTGCCAGCAGCTTAGAGGCGGAGTACGAGCAGTACTTC
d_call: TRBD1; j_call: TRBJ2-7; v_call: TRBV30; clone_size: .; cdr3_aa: CAWSTTGGPYEQYF; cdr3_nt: TGTGCCTGGAGTACTACAGGGGGCCCCTACGAGCAGTACTTC
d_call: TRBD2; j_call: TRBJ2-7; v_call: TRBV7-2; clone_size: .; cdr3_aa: CASSSPLAGGYEQYF; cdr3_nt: TGTGCCAGCAGCTCCCCCCTAGCGGGAGGCTACGAGCAGTACTTC
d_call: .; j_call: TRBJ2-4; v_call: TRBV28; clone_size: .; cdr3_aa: CASEGQGRAAGIQYF; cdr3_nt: TGTGCCAGCGAGGGGCAGGGGCGAGCCGCAGGCATTCAGTACTTC
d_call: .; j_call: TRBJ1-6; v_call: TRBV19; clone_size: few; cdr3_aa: CASSPLGSSYNSPLHF; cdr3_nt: TGTGCCAGTAGTCCTCTGGGGAGCTCCTATAATTCACCCCTCCACTTT
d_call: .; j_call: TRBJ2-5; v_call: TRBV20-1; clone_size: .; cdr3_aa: CSANSQETQYF; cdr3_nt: TGCAGTGCAAACTCGCAAGAGACCCAGTACTTC
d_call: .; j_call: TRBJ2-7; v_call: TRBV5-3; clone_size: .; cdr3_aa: CARRSPQRVGYEQYF; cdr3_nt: TGTGCCAGAAGAAGCCCCCAGCGGGTAGGGTACGAGCAGTACTTC
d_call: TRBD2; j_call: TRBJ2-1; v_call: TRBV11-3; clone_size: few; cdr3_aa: CASSEREGHPGNEQFF; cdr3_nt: TGTGCCAGCAGTGAACGGGAGGGCCATCCGGGCAATGAGCAGTTCTTC
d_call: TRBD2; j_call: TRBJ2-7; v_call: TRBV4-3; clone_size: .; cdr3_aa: CASSQDTSGLEQYF; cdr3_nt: TGCGCCAGCAGCCAAGATACTAGCGGTCTAGAGCAGTACTTC
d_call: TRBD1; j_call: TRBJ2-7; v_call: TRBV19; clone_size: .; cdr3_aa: CASSSPGQQGYEQYF; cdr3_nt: TGTGCCAGTAGTTCCCCGGGACAGCAAGGATACGAGCAGTACTTC
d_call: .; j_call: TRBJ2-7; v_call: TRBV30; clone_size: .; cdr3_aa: CAWSYSSYEQYF; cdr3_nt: TGTGCCTGGAGTTACAGCTCCTACGAGCAGTACTTC
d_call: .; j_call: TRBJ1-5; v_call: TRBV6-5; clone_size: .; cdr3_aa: CASSYSAVLHQPQHF; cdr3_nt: TGTGCCAGCAGTTACTCGGCCGTTCTTCATCAGCCCCAGCATTTT
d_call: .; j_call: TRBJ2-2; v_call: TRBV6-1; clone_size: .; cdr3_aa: CASRGGGLHTGELFF; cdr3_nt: TGTGCCAGCAGGGGCGGGGGCCTCCACACCGGGGAGCTGTTTTTT
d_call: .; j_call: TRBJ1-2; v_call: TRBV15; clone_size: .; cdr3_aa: CATSREGGRAYGYTF; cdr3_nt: TGTGCCACCAGCAGAGAGGGGGGGCGCGCCTATGGCTACACCTTC
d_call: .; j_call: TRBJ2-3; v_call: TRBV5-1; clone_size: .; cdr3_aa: CASSSEGNTDTQYF; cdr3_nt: TGCGCCAGCAGCTCTGAGGGAAACACAGATACGCAGTATTTT
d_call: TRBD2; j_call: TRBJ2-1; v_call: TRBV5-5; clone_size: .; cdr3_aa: CASSLGTSDSNEQFF; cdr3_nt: TGTGCCAGCAGCCTCGGGACTAGCGACAGCAATGAGCAGTTCTTC
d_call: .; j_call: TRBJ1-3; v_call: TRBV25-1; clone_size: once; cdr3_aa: CASSELSGSSGNTIYF; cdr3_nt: TGTGCCAGCAGTGAATTGAGCGGGAGCTCTGGAAACACCATATATTTT
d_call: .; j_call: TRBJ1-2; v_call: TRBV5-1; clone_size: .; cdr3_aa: CASSFTEANYGYTF; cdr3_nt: TGCGCCAGCAGCTTTACGGAGGCTAACTATGGCTACACCTTC
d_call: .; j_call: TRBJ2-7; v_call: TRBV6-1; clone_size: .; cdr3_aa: CASSEVPFGYEQYF; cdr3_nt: TGTGCCAGCAGTGAAGTACCTTTCGGCTACGAGCAGTACTTC
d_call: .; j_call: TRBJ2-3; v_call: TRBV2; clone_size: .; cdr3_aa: CASSRDNADTQYF; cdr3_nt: TGTGCCAGCAGCCGGGACAATGCAGATACGCAGTATTTT
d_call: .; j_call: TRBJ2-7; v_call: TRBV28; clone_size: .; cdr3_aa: CASSLRLYEQYF; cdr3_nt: TGTGCCAGCAGTTTACGACTATACGAGCAGTACTTC
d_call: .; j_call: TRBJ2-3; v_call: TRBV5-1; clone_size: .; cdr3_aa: CASSSEGADTQYF; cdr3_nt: TGCGCCAGCAGCTCAGAGGGCGCGGATACGCAGTATTTT
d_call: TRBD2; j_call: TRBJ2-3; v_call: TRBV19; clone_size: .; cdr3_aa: CASSTGLAGGPTDTQYF; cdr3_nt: TGTGCCAGTAGTACGGGACTAGCGGGAGGGCCCACAGATACGCAGTATTTT
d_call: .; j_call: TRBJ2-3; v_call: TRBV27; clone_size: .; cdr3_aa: CASRPRPEATDTQYF; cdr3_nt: TGTGCCAGCAGACCAAGACCCGAAGCGACAGATACGCAGTATTTT
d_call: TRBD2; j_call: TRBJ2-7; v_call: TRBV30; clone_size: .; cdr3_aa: CAWREAGGGYEQYF; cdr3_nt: TGTGCCTGGAGAGAGGCCGGCGGGGGCTACGAGCAGTACTTC
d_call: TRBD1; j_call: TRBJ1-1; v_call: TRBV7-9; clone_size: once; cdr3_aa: CASSREGVQGRATEAFF; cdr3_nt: TGTGCCAGCAGCCGAGAGGGGGTACAGGGGCGGGCGACTGAAGCTTTCTTT
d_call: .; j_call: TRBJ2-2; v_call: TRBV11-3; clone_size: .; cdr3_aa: CASSHARGVTGELFF; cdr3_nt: TGTGCCAGCAGTCACGCCAGGGGCGTCACCGGGGAGCTGTTTTTT
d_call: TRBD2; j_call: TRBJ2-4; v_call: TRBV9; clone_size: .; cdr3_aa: CASSVGLAVGRGNIQYF; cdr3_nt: TGTGCCAGCAGCGTAGGACTAGCTGTAGGTCGGGGAAACATTCAGTACTTC
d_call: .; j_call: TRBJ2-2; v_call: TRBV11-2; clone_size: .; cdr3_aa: CASSLSWAGPNTGELFF; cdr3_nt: TGTGCCAGCAGCTTAAGTTGGGCAGGGCCGAACACCGGGGAGCTGTTTTTT
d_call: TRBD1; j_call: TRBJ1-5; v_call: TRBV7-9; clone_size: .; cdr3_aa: CASSWTGEQPQHF; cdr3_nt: TGTGCCAGCAGTTGGACAGGGGAACAGCCCCAGCATTTT
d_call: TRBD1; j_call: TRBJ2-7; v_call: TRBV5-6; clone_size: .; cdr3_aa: CASSFLGQSYEQYF; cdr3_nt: TGTGCCAGCAGTTTTCTGGGACAGAGCTACGAGCAGTACTTC
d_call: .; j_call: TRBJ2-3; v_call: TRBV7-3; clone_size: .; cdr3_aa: CASSMGHTDTQYF; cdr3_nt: TGTGCCAGCAGCATGGGACATACAGATACGCAGTATTTT
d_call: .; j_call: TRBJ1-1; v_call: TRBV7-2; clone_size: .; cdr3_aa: CASSWMGGSTEAFF; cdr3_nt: TGTGCCAGCAGCTGGATGGGAGGGAGCACTGAAGCTTTCTTT
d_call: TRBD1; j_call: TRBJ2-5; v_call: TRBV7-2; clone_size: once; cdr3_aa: CASSSTTGYYQETQYF; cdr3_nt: TGTGCCAGCAGCTCTACGACAGGGTACTACCAAGAGACCCAGTACTTC
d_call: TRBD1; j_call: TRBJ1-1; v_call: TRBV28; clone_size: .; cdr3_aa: CASSGEERQGDVAFF; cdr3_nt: TGTGCCAGCAGTGGGGAAGAGAGACAGGGGGATGTAGCTTTCTTT
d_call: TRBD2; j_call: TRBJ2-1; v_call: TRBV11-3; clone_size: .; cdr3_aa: CASSLSASGGQSEQFF; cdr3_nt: TGTGCCAGCAGCTTATCAGCTAGCGGGGGGCAGAGTGAGCAGTTCTTC
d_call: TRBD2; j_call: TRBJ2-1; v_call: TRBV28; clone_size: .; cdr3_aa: CASRNPPGLAGGSSYNEQFF; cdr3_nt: TGTGCCAGCAGAAACCCACCGGGACTAGCGGGAGGGAGCTCCTACAATGAGCAGTTCTTC
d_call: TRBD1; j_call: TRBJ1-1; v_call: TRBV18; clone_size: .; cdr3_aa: CASSQDRVRTEAFF; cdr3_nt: TGTGCCAGCTCACAGGACAGGGTTAGGACTGAAGCTTTCTTT
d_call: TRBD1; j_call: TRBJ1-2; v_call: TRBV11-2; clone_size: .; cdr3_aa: CASSSFGQGVYGYTF; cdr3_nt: TGTGCCAGCAGCTCGTTCGGACAGGGCGTCTATGGCTACACCTTC
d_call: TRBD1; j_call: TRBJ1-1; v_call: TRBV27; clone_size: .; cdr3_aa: CASSPDRGRVITEAFF; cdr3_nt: TGTGCCAGCAGTCCGGACAGGGGGCGCGTTATCACTGAAGCTTTCTTT